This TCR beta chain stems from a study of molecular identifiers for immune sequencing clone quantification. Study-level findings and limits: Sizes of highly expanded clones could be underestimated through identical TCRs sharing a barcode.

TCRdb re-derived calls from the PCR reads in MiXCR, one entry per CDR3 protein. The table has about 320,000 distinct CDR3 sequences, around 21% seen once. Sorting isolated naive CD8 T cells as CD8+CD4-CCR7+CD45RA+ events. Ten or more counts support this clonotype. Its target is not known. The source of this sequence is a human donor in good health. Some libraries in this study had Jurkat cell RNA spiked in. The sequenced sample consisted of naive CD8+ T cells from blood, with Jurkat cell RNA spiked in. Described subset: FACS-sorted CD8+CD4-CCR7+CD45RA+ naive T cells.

The CDR3 here is CSVEGTGFGANVLTF. DNA for the CDR3: TGCAGCGTTGAGGGGACAGGGTTTGGGGCCAACGTCCTGACTTTC. This rearrangement joins TRBV29-1 to TRBJ2-6; 9 positions agree with TRBD1. CDR3 size: 15 residues. The J segment lost 3 bases and the V segment lost 3 bases, leaving 3 bases of the junction unmatched. Looked up from germline, CDR1 is SQVTM and CDR2 is ANQGSEA.